These 8 T cell receptor beta chains were sequenced from one sample in a study of OX40 agonist ivuxolimab in advanced cancers. Sequencing used immunoSEQ multiplex PCR; TCRdb keeps in-frame clones, though not all of them. The sample contains 75,000 to 100,000 clones, about 80% of which appear only once. Here the sequenced sample was CD4+ or CD8+ T cells sorted from blood, taken in a trial of the OX40 agonist ivuxolimab. The origin of the receptors is an adult with an advanced solid tumor such as melanoma, head and neck, liver or kidney cancer.

The gene calls are TRBV10-2 and TRBJ2-7; TRBD1 aligns across 11 bases. Germline V gene data show CDR1 as WSHSY and CDR2 as SAAADI. V lost 5 bases, J lost 3 bases, and 3 bases stayed unmatched. The CDR3 length is 14 residues. Here the CDR3 DNA reads TGCGCCAGCAGTAGGGACAGGGGGGACTACGAGCAGTACTTC. Protein product: CASSRDRGDYEQYF.

This clone came up once. The chain links TRBV4-3 to TRBJ1-6, with TRBD1 matching over 10 bases. Trimming removed 3 bases from V and 1 base from J; junction bases left unmatched: 9. The CDR3 loop spans 19 amino acids. Germline lookup yields CDR1 LGHNA and CDR2 YSLEER. The CDR3 coding sequence is TGCGCCAGCAGCCAGATGACAGGGGGCGTGAGGTCCTATAATTCACCCCTCCACTTT. Protein sequence: CASSQMTGGVRSYNSPLHF.

The chain recombines TRBV30 with TRBJ1-6; no definite D call. CDR1 is GTSNPN, CDR2 SVGIG, per germline (reference sequence). CDR3 size: 13 residues. V was shortened by 0 bases and J by 9 bases, with 9 bases between the two germline ends. CDR3 DNA: TGTGCCTGGAGTGTTGGTGGTCCTTCACCCCTCCACTTT. This encodes CAWSVGGPSPLHF.

CDR3 nucleotides: TGTGCCAGCAGCCCGAAGGAGGGGCTGAATGAGCAGTTCTTC. It yields the protein CASSPKEGLNEQFF. The rearrangement uses TRBV11-3 and TRBJ2-1; a possible D gene is TRBD2 (6 bases). V dropped 5 bases and J dropped 7 bases, with 15 bases sitting between them. There are 14 residues in the CDR3. CDR1 and CDR2 from the germline V gene are SGHNT and YENEEA. Looking up the rest from reference TRBV11-3 and TRBJ2-1 gives the full variable domain: EAGVVQSPRYKIIEKKQPVAFWCNPISGHNTLYWYLQNLGQGPELLIRYENEEAVDDSQLPKDRFSAERLKGVDSTLKIQPAELGDSAVYLCASSPKEGLNEQFFGPGTRLTVL.

CDR3 amino acids: CASSLGTTDTQYF. CDR3 coding DNA: TGTGCCAGCAGCTTAGGGACCACAGATACGCAGTATTTT. This sequence joins TRBV7-9 and TRBJ2-3, with D unresolved. In germline, CDR1 is SEHNR, CDR2 FQNEAQ (reference sequence). Trimming pared 1 base from V and 2 bases from J, leaving 4 bases between. This CDR3 comprises 13 residues.

The V and J genes are TRBV6-5 and TRBJ1-1, with 8 positions matching TRBD1. The CDR3 contains 13 residues. V was pared by 6 bases and J by 3 bases, with 3 bases of the junction left unmatched. Germline V gene lookup returns CDR1 MNHEY and CDR2 SVGAGI. The CDR3 DNA is TGTGCCAGCAGGGTGACAGGGGACACTGAAGCTTTCTTT. As protein: CASRVTGDTEAFF.

The chain couples TRBV19 to TRBJ1-1; a possible D gene is TRBD1 (5 bases). Trimming removed 3 bases from V and 7 bases from J, with 12 bases in between. There are 13 residues in the CDR3. Germline CDR1 reads LNHDA; CDR2 reads SQIVND (reference sequence). The CDR3 DNA follows: TGTGCCAGTAGTATCGGCCAGGGAATTGAAGCTTTCTTT. It is translated as CASSIGQGIEAFF.

This clone has only one observation. The V gene is TRBV19, the J gene TRBJ2-1; tentative D call: TRBD2 (5 bases). CDR3 length: 14 amino acids. V was pared by 2 bases and J by 0 bases, with 5 bases between. Germline loops: CDR1 LNHDA, CDR2 SQIVND (reference sequence). The DNA for the CDR3 is TGTGCCAGTAGTATACGGGGCTCCTACAATGAGCAGTTCTTC. The encoded protein is CASSIRGSYNEQFF.